These 23 T cell receptor beta chains share one sample of origin, sequenced in a study of blood T cell repertoires in COVID-19. Data came from immunoSEQ multiplex PCR; TCRdb stores just in-frame clones and leaves some out. This table has around 160,000 clones, 65% to 90% appearing once. Sequences were obtained from peripheral blood. All receptors derive from a man aged 55 to 70 with acute or convalescent COVID-19.

V usage is TRBV19 and J usage is TRBJ1-5; D unresolved. Trimming removed 7 bases from V and 2 bases from J, with 18 bases in between. The germline V gene encodes CDR1 LNHDA and CDR2 SQIVND (reference sequence). This CDR3 comprises 16 residues. CDR3 sequence: CASTAPSGKGNQPQHF. The CDR3 nucleotides are TGTGCCAGTACCGCACCCTCGGGAAAGGGCAATCAGCCCCAGCATTTT.

This CDR3 is CASSIFPAGAYEQFF. The CDR3 DNA reads TGTGCCAGTAGTATCTTCCCAGCGGGAGCCTATGAGCAGTTCTTC. V usage is TRBV19 and J usage is TRBJ2-1, with 8 bases fitting TRBD2. The CDR3 has 15 amino acids. Germline CDR1 is LNHDA and CDR2 is SQIVND (reference sequence). The V segment lost 3 bases and the J segment 8 bases; nucleotides outside the gene matches: 9.

This chain links TRBV5-3 with TRBJ1-1; possible D gene TRBD1, 6 bases. TRBV5-3 belongs to the ORF category, with a function that is uncertain. The CDR3 runs to 12 residues. Deletions cut 4 bases from V and 7 bases from J, with 11 bases between. The DNA for the CDR3 is TGTGCCAGAAGCGCCAGGGGAAATGAAGCTTTCTTT. This codes for CARSARGNEAFF.

The J gene is TRBJ2-6, the V gene TRBV5-1; D is perhaps TRBD1 (6 bases). Per germline, CDR1 SGHRS and CDR2 YFSETQ. Trimming left V 0 bases short and J 4 bases short, with 11 bases between. The CDR3 loop spans 16 amino acids. The CDR3 is CASSLDRVRGANVLTF. In DNA, the CDR3 is TGCGCCAGCAGCTTGGACAGGGTGAGAGGGGCCAACGTCCTGACTTTC.

The chain recombines TRBV6-5 with TRBJ1-1; a weak D match, TRBD1 (6 bases). Germline loops: CDR1 MNHEY, CDR2 SVGAGI. Trimming took 7 bases from V and 4 from J, leaving 16 bases between them. CDR3 length: 14 residues. As DNA, the CDR3 is TGTGCCAGCATCCCGACAGGACTTTCCACTGAAGCTTTCTTT. Translation gives CASIPTGLSTEAFF.

The chain has TRBV6-5 and TRBJ2-4, with TRBD2 matching over 9 bases. Germline CDR1 is MNHEY and CDR2 is SVGAGI. The CDR3 loop spans 15 amino acids. Unmatched junction bases numbered 6, after V lost 5 bases and J lost 4 bases. The CDR3: CASSTRTSAKNIQYF. The CDR3 nucleotides read TGTGCCAGCAGTACGCGGACTAGCGCGAAAAACATTCAGTACTTC.

The rearrangement links TRBV5-4 to TRBJ2-7; D possibly corresponds to TRBD2 (5 bases). V was trimmed by 5 bases and J by 2 bases, leaving 11 bases between them. Per the germline V gene, CDR1 is SGHNT and CDR2 is YYREEE (reference sequence). This CDR3 is built from 13 residues. CDR3 in DNA: TGTGCCAGCAGTGACGACGGGGCCTACGAGCAGTACTTC. Translation gives CASSDDGAYEQYF.

V is TRBV2 and J is TRBJ2-2, with D perhaps matching TRBD1 (6 bases). Germline V CDR1 and CDR2: SNHLY, FYNNEI. The CDR3 is 14 residues long. V was clipped by 6 bases and J by 5 bases, with 13 bases between them. The CDR3 sequence is CASSRQGQTGELFF. CDR3 nucleotide sequence: TGTGCCAGCAGCCGGCAGGGACAAACCGGGGAGCTGTTTTTT.

The chain recombines TRBV21-1 with TRBJ2-7; the table's D call, TRBD1, has no DNA check behind it. TRBV21-1 is marked as a pseudogene. This CDR3 has 15 residues. The CDR3 loop is CASSPRQGPSYEQYF. The DNA for the CDR3 is TGTGCCAGCAGCCCAAGACAGGGTCCCTCCTACGAGCAGTACTTC.

In its sample, this clone was seen once. The CDR3 loop is CASSLASAGEGTGELFF. The CDR3 DNA sequence: TGTGCCAGCAGCTTGGCCTCCGCGGGAGAGGGGACCGGGGAGCTGTTTTTT. The chain is built from TRBV5-6 and TRBJ2-2; 7 positions agree with TRBD2. Losses at the gene ends were 0 bases for V and 5 bases for J; bases not matched to a gene: 10. The CDR3 runs 17 residues. Germline CDR1 and CDR2: SGHDT and YYEEEE.

The chain couples TRBV19 to TRBJ2-1, with 9 bases lining up with TRBD2. CDR1 and CDR2 (germline): LNHDA, SQIVND (reference sequence). This CDR3 contains 18 residues. V shed 4 bases, J shed 6 bases, and the junction held 16 bases outside the gene matches. The CDR3 sequence: CASSKGKGLAGLVNEQFF. The CDR3 DNA reads as TGTGCCAGTAGTAAGGGAAAGGGGCTAGCGGGACTTGTCAATGAGCAGTTCTTC.

This CDR3 reads CASSLSGAGELFF. CDR3 in DNA: TGTGCCAGCAGCTTGTCCGGGGCCGGGGAGCTGTTTTTT. V is TRBV5-8 and J is TRBJ2-2; D possibly corresponds to TRBD2 (5 bases). CDR1 is SGHTS and CDR2 is YDEGEE in the germline V gene. The CDR3 totals 13 residues. Deletions cut 1 base from V and 6 bases from J, with 7 bases between.

The rearrangement joins TRBV5-1 to TRBJ1-1; D gene ambiguous. The CDR3 runs 13 residues. Trimming left V 0 bases short and J 4 bases short, with 7 bases between. Germline CDR1 is SGHRS and CDR2 is YFSETQ. The CDR3 reads CASSLGWSTEAFF. As DNA, the CDR3 is TGCGCCAGCAGCTTGGGGTGGAGCACTGAAGCTTTCTTT. Looking up the rest from reference TRBV5-1 and TRBJ1-1 gives the full variable domain: KAGVTQTPRYLIKTRGQQVTLSCSPISGHRSVSWYQQTPGQGLQFLFEYFSETQRNKGNFPGRFSGRQFSNSRSEMNVSTLELGDSALYLCASSLGWSTEAFFGQGTRLTVV.

Concerning this clone itself: A much larger clonotype is one base distant, so this may be a read error. Additional DNA sequences in this sample encode the identical CDR3. The chain is built from TRBV2 and TRBJ1-5; tentative D call: TRBD1 (6 bases). CDR3 length: 14 residues. Germline loops: CDR1 SNHLY, CDR2 FYNNEI. V gave up 3 bases and J gave up 2 bases, with 8 bases separating them. The CDR3 reads CASSDRGGNQPQHF. The DNA of the CDR3 is TGTGCCAGCAGTGACAGGGGAGGCAATCAGCCCCAGCATTTT.

This chain connects TRBV3-1 (or the pseudogene TRBV3-2) to TRBJ2-1; a possible D gene is TRBD2 (7 bases). Deletions cut 0 bases from V and 8 bases from J, with 20 bases between. The CDR3 sequence is 17 residues long. Germline assignment: CDR1 LGHDT and CDR2 YNNKEL (reference sequence). The CDR3 region is CASSQDTGSGTRDEQFF. As DNA, the CDR3 is TGTGCCAGCAGCCAAGACACAGGGAGCGGGACCCGCGATGAGCAGTTCTTC.

The genes are TRBV5-1 and TRBJ1-1, with D maybe TRBD1 (5 bases). The CDR3 has 13 residues. Germline-derived CDR1 and CDR2 are SGHRS and YFSETQ. V was pared by 7 bases and J by 8 bases, with 18 bases between. Written as DNA, the CDR3 is TGCGCCAGCCGCCACCTTAGGGACTTCGAAGCTTTCTTT. Protein: CASRHLRDFEAFF.

The V call is TRBV5-4, the J call TRBJ2-7; 8 positions agree with TRBD2. Germline V gene lookup returns CDR1 SGHNT and CDR2 YYREEE (reference sequence). The J segment lost 5 bases and the V segment lost 4 bases, leaving 14 bases of the junction unmatched. The CDR3 contains 16 residues. CDR3 bases: TGTGCCAGCAGCCCGAGAGCTGGGACTAGTCAGAACGAGCAGTACTTC. It translates to CASSPRAGTSQNEQYF.

The V call is TRBV30, the J call TRBJ1-1; maybe TRBD1 (6 bases). With 2 bases removed from V and 11 bases from J, the gap between germline ends came to 18 bases. Germline CDR1 GTSNPN, CDR2 SVGIG (reference sequence). This CDR3 spans 13 amino acids. CDR3 bases: TGTGCCTGGAGTTCCGGGACATTAACCTCGGCTTTCTTT. As protein: CAWSSGTLTSAFF. Filled out from reference TRBV30 and TRBJ1-1, the complete variable domain reads SQTIHQWPATLVQPVGSPLSLECTVEGTSNPNLYWYRQAAGRGLQLLFYSVGIGQISSEVPQNLSASRPQDRQFILSSKKLLLSDSGFYLCAWSSGTLTSAFFGQGTRLTVV.

The chain employs TRBV7-6 and TRBJ2-7, with 15 bases fitting TRBD2. The CDR3 length is 19 residues. Germline CDR1 reads SGHVS; CDR2 reads FNYEAQ. Trimming cost V 3 bases and J 3 bases; bases outside gene matches: 12. CDR3 loop: CASSLESGTSGRMGYEQYF. CDR3 sequence (DNA): TGTGCCAGCAGCTTGGAATCTGGGACTAGCGGGAGGATGGGCTACGAGCAGTACTTC.

This rearrangement joins TRBV5-1 to TRBJ2-2; weak D call: TRBD1 (7 bases). V lost 1 base, J lost 4 bases, and 11 bases lay in between. This CDR3 has 15 amino acids. The germline CDR1 and CDR2 sequences are SGHRS and YFSETQ. The CDR3 region has the DNA TGCGCCAGCAGCTTGTCAGGGGGAGGCACCGGGGAGCTGTTTTTT. Encoded protein: CASSLSGGGTGELFF.

The rearrangement links TRBV18 to TRBJ2-1; 12 bases are a match to TRBD2. This CDR3 has 16 amino acids. V gave up 2 bases and J gave up 3 bases; unmatched junction bases: 2. Germline-derived CDR1 and CDR2 are KGHSH and LQKENI. CDR3 sequence: CASSPRLAGDYNEQFF. CDR3 nucleotide sequence: TGTGCCAGCTCACCAAGACTAGCGGGAGACTACAATGAGCAGTTCTTC.

The V gene is TRBV30, the J gene TRBJ1-2, with a possible D match to TRBD1 (5 bases). This CDR3 is 14 amino acids long. The germline V and J ends were trimmed by 4 bases and 0 bases, with 12 bases remaining between them. Germline V gives CDR1 GTSNPN, CDR2 SVGIG (reference sequence). CDR3 bases: TGTGCCTGGATAGGGGTTAGAGCTAACTATGGCTACACCTTC. Translation: CAWIGVRANYGYTF.

The J gene is TRBJ1-2, the V gene TRBV5-1; weak D call: TRBD1 (5 bases). Germline-derived CDR1 and CDR2 are SGHRS and YFSETQ. Trimming pared 0 bases from V and 6 bases from J, leaving 12 bases between. The CDR3 extends over 14 amino acids. CDR3 in DNA: TGCGCCAGCAGCTTGGATGCGGGGGGTAATGGCTACACCTTC. Translation: CASSLDAGGNGYTF.